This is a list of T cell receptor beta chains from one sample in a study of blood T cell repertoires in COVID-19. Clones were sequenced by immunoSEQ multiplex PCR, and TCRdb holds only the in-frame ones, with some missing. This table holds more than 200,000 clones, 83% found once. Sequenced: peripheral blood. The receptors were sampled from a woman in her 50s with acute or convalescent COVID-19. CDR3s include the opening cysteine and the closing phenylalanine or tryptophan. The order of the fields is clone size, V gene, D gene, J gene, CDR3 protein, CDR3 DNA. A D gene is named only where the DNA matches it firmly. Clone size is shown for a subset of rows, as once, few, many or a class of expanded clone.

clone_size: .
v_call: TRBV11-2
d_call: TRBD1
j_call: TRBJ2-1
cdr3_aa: CASSLGQGALEQFF
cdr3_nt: TGTGCCAGCAGCTTAGGACAGGGGGCGTTGGAGCAGTTCTTC

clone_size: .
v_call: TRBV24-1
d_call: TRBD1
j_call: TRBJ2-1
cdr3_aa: CATRGTGASYNEQFF
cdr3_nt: TGTGCCACCAGGGGGACAGGGGCCTCCTACAATGAGCAGTTCTTC

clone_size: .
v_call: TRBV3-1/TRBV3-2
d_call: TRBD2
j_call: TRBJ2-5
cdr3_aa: CASSQETSGLETQYF
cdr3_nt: TGTGCCAGCAGCCAAGAGACTAGCGGGTTAGAGACCCAGTACTTC

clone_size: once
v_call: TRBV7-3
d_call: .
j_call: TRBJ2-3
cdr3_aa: CASSLGRGASTDTQYF
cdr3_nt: TGTGCCAGCAGCTTAGGGCGCGGGGCGAGCACAGATACGCAGTATTTT

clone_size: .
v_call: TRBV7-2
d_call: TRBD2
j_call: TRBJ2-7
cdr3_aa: CASSRGLAVSYEQYF
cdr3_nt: TGTGCCAGCAGCCGGGGACTAGCGGTATCCTACGAGCAGTACTTC

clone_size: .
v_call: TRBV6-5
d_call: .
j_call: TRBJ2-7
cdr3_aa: CAGGRGGSSYEQYF
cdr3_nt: TGTGCCGGGGGTCGGGGAGGCAGTTCCTACGAGCAGTACTTC

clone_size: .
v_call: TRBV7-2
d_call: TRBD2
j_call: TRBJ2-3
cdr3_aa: CASSPGRGRLDTQYF
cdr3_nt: TGTGCCAGCAGCCCCGGGCGCGGGAGGTTGGATACGCAGTATTTT

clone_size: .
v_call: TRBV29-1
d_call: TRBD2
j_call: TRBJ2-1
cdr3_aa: CSVGREGKYNEQFF
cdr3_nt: TGCAGCGTTGGGCGGGAGGGGAAGTACAATGAGCAGTTCTTC

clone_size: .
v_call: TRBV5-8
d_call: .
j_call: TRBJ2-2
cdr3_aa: CASSSFGGTGELFF
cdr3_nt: TGTGCCAGCAGCTCTTTCGGGGGAACCGGGGAGCTGTTTTTT

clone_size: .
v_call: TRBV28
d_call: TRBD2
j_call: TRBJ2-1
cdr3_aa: CASSSIAGGFDEQFF
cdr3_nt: TGTGCCAGCAGTTCCATAGCGGGAGGGTTCGATGAGCAGTTCTTC

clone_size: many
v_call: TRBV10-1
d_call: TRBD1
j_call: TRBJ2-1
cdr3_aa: CASSEDRDSYNEQFF
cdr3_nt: TGCGCCAGCAGTGAGGACAGGGATTCCTACAATGAGCAGTTCTTC

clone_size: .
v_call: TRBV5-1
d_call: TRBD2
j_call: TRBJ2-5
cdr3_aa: CASSSGAGGPRPEETQYF
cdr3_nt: TGCGCCAGCAGCTCTGGAGCGGGAGGCCCTCGCCCCGAAGAGACCCAGTACTTC

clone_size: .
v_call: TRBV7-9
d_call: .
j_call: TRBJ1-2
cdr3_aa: CASSFQLEGYTF
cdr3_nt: TGTGCCAGCAGCTTCCAGTTGGAGGGCTACACCTTC

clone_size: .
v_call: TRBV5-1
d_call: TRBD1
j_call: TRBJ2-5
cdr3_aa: CASSGTGGLAQETQYF
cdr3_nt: TGCGCCAGCAGCGGTACAGGGGGCTTGGCCCAAGAGACCCAGTACTTC

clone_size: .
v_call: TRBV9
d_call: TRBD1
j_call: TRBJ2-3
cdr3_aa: CASSVRDRAVDTQYF
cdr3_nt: TGTGCCAGCAGCGTGCGGGACAGGGCAGTGGATACGCAGTATTTT

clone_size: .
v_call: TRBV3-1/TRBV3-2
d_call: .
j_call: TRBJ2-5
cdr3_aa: CASSLVASTLETQYF
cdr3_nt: TGTGCCAGCAGCCTGGTAGCTAGTACCCTAGAGACCCAGTACTTC

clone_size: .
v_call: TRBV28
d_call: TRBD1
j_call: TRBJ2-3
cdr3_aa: CASRGSGGRKDTQYF
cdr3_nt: TGTGCCAGCAGGGGTTCAGGGGGTAGGAAAGATACGCAGTATTTT

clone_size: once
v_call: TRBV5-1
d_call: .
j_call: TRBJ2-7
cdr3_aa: CASSLTGISDEQYF
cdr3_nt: TGCGCCAGCAGCTTGACAGGGATTTCGGACGAGCAGTACTTC

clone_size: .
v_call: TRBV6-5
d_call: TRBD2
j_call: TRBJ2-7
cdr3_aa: CASGLAGDYEQYF
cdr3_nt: TGTGCCAGCGGACTAGCGGGAGACTACGAGCAGTACTTC

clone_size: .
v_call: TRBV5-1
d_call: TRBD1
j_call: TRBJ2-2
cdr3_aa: CASSSDRGGGELFF
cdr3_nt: TGCGCCAGCAGCTCAGACAGGGGCGGCGGGGAGCTGTTTTTT

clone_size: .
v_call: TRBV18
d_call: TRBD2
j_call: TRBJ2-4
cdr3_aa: CASSPAGGLAKNIQYF
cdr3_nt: TGTGCCAGCTCACCAGCGGGAGGTCTAGCCAAAAACATTCAGTACTTC

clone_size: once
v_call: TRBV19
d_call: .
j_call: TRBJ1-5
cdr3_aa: CASSIERNQPQHF
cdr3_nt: TGTGCCAGTAGTATCGAACGGAATCAGCCCCAGCATTTT

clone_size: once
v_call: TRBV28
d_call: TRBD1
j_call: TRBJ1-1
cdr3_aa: CASSPGTGGRTEAFF
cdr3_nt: TGTGCCAGCAGTCCCGGGACAGGGGGCAGGACTGAAGCTTTCTTT

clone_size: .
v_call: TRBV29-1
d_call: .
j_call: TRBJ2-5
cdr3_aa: CSVDGGLETQYF
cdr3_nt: TGCAGCGTTGATGGGGGGTTAGAGACCCAGTACTTC

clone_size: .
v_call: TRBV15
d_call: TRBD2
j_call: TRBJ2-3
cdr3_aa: CATSRKGSSGSPTDTQYF
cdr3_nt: TGTGCCACCAGCAGGAAGGGGAGTAGCGGGAGTCCCACAGATACGCAGTATTTT

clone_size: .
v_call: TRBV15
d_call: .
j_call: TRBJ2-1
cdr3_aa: CATSRDRGEQFF
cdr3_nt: TGTGCCACCAGCAGAGACAGGGGTGAGCAGTTCTTC

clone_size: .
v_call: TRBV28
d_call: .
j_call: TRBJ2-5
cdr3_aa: CASSLPRETQYF
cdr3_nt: TGTGCCAGCAGTTTACCGAGGGAGACCCAGTACTTC

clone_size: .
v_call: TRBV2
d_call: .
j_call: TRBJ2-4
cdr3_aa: CASSEGLAKNIQYF
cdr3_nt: TGTGCCAGCAGTGAAGGGCTAGCCAAAAACATTCAGTACTTC

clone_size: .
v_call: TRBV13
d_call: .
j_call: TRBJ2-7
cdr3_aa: CASSLGQTYEQYF
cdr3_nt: TGTGCCAGCAGCTTAGGACAGACCTACGAGCAGTACTTC

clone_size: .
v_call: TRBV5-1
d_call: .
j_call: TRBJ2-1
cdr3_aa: CASSSQTTNEQFF
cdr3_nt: TGCGCCAGCAGCTCTCAGACTACCAATGAGCAGTTCTTC

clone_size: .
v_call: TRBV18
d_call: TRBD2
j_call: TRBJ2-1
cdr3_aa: CASSPGRGSGRALGSYNEQFF
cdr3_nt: TGTGCCAGCTCACCAGGACGGGGGAGCGGGAGGGCCCTAGGTTCCTACAATGAGCAGTTCTTC

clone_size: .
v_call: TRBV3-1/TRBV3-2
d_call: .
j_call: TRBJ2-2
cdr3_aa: CASSHRTGAGELFF
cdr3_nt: TGTGCCAGCAGCCACCGGACGGGGGCCGGGGAGCTGTTTTTT

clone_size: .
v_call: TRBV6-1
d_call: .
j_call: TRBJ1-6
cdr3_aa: CASSEAYGTENSPLHF
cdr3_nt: TGTGCCAGCAGTGAAGCCTACGGGACTGAAAATTCACCCCTCCACTTT

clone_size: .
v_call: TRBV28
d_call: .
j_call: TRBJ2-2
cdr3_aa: CASSLRSGTGELFF
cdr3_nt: TGTGCCAGCAGTTTGCGGAGTGGCACCGGGGAGCTGTTTTTT

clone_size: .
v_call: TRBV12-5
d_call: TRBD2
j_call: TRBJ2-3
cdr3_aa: CASGGTSGRSTDTQYF
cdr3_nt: TGTGCTAGTGGAGGGACTAGCGGGAGAAGCACAGATACGCAGTATTTT

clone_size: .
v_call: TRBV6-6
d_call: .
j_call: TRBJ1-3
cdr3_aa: CASSVRDSSGNTIYF
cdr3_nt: TGTGCCAGCAGTGTCAGGGATAGCTCTGGAAACACCATATATTTT

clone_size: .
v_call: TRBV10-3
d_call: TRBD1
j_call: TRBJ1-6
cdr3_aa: CAISESRGDRGRYSPLHF
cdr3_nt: TGTGCCATCAGTGAGTCGCGTGGAGACAGGGGGCGTTATTCACCCCTCCACTTT

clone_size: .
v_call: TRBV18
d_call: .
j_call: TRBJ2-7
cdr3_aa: CASSPGTLSYEQYF
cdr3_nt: TGTGCCAGCTCACCTGGGACTTTATCCTACGAGCAGTACTTC

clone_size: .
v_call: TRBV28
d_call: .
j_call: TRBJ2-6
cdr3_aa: CASSLEGALGANVLTF
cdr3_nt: TGTGCCAGCAGTTTGGAGGGGGCGCTTGGGGCCAACGTCCTGACTTTC

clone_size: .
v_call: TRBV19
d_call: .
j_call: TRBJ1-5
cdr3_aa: CASSQQGNQPQHF
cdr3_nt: TGTGCCAGTAGCCAACAGGGAAATCAGCCCCAGCATTTT

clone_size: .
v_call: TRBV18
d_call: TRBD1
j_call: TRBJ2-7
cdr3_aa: CASSRTGEGYEQYF
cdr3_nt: TGTGCCAGCTCACGGACAGGGGAAGGCTACGAGCAGTACTTC

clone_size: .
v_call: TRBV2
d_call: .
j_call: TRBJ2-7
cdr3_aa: CASRRAVSSYEQYF
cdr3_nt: TGTGCCAGCAGGAGAGCGGTTTCTTCCTACGAGCAGTACTTC

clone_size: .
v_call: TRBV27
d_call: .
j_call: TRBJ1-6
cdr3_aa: CASSPQMGSPLHF
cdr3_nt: TGTGCCAGCAGTCCGCAAATGGGCTCACCCCTCCACTTT

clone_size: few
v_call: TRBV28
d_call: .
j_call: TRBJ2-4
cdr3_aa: CASTGLAPVGIQYF
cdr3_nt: TGTGCCAGCACCGGGCTAGCCCCTGTAGGCATTCAGTACTTC

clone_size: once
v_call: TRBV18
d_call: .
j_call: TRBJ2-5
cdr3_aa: CASSPETGETQYF
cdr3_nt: TGTGCCAGCTCTCCAGAGACAGGAGAGACCCAGTACTTC

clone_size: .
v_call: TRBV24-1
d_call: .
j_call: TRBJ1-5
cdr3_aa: CATSDSRVYQPQHF
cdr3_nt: TGTGCCACCAGTGATTCCAGGGTCTATCAGCCCCAGCATTTT